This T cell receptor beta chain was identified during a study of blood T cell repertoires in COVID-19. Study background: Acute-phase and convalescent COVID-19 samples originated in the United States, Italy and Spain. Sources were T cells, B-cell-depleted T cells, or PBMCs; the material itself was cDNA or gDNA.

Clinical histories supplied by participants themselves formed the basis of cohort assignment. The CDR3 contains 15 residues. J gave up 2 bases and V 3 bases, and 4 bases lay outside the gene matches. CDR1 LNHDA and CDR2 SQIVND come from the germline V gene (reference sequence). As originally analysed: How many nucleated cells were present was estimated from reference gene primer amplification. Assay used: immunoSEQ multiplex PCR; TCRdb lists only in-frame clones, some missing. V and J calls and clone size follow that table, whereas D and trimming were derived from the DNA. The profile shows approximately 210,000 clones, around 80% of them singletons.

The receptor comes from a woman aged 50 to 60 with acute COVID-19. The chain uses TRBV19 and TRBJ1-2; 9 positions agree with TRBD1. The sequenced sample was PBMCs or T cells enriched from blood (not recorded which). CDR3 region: CASSISTGGNYGYTF. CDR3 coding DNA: TGTGCCAGTAGTATCTCGACAGGGGGGAACTATGGCTACACCTTC.